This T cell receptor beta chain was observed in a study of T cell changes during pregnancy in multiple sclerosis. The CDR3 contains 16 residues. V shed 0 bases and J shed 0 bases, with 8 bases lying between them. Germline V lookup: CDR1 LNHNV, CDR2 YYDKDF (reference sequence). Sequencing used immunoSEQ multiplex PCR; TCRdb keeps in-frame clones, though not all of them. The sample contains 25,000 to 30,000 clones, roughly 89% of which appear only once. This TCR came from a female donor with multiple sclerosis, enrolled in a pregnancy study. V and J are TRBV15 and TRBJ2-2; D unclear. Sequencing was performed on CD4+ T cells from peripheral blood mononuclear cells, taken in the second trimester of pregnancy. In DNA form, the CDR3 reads TGTGCCACCAGCAGAGATAAGGCGGCGAACACCGGGGAGCTGTTTTTT. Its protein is CATSRDKAANTGELFF.